The 8 T cell receptor beta chains given below trace back to one sample, sequenced in a study of blood T cell repertoires in COVID-19. Here immunoSEQ multiplex PCR was the method, and the copy in TCRdb shows in-frame clones only, minus some. The sample includes hundreds of thousands of clones, roughly 80% of them seen just once. Source material: peripheral blood. The receptors come from a woman between 45 and 60 years old with active or convalescent COVID-19.

The chain joins TRBV10-3 to TRBJ2-1; 11 bases fit TRBD1. The germline V gene has CDR1 ENHRY and CDR2 SYGVKD. V was pared by 5 bases and J by 3 bases, with 6 bases of the junction left unmatched. The CDR3 consists of 16 residues. The CDR3 nucleotides read TGTGCCATCAGTCAAGGACAGGGGGCTAGCTACAATGAGCAGTTCTTC. Amino acids: CAISQGQGASYNEQFF.

The chain has TRBV5-5 and TRBJ2-7, with 9 bases matching TRBD1. Trimming at V came to 6 bases and at J to 3 bases, leaving 7 bases not matched to a gene. The CDR3 runs to 14 residues. Germline-derived CDR1 and CDR2 are SGHKS and YYEKEE (reference sequence). DNA of the CDR3: TGTGCCAGCAACTTTGGACAGGGGTACTACGAGCAGTACTTC. This codes for CASNFGQGYYEQYF.

J is TRBJ2-7 and V is TRBV27, with TRBD1 matching 11 bases. This CDR3 comprises 15 residues. Germline V gene lookup returns CDR1 MNHEY and CDR2 SMNVEV (reference sequence). The V segment lost 2 bases and the J segment 2 bases; nucleotides outside the gene matches: 2. CDR3 nucleotides: TGTGCCAGCAGTTTAGGGACAGGGGGGGCCTACGAGCAGTACTTC. Its protein product is CASSLGTGGAYEQYF.

The chain has TRBV7-9 and TRBJ1-2, with D unclear. CDR1 is SEHNR and CDR2 is FQNEAQ in the germline V gene (reference sequence). The V gene lost 1 base and the J gene lost 7 bases, with 10 bases spanning the gap. CDR3 length: 13 amino acids. The CDR3 here is CASSLEQIPGYTF. CDR3 nucleotide sequence: TGTGCCAGCAGCTTAGAACAGATCCCTGGCTACACCTTC.

This sequence joins TRBV5-4 and TRBJ2-6; 8 nucleotides agree with TRBD1. J gave up 2 bases and V 0 bases, and 4 bases lay outside the gene matches. Germline-derived CDR1 and CDR2 are SGHNT and YYREEE (reference sequence). The CDR3 is 17 residues long. The CDR3 DNA reads TGTGCCAGCAGCTTGGGAGCAGGGGGCGCTGGGGCCAACGTCCTGACTTTC. Translated: CASSLGAGGAGANVLTF.

The chain joins TRBV6-1 to TRBJ2-7, with D perhaps matching TRBD2 (9 bases). V was shortened by 3 bases and J by 6 bases, with 30 bases between the two germline ends. CDR3 size: 19 residues. Germline CDR1 reads MNHNS; CDR2 reads SASEGT. CDR3 sequence: CASSDGTGAGTSKGGEQYF. CDR3 bases: TGTGCCAGCAGTGATGGGACAGGCGCCGGGACTAGCAAAGGGGGCGAGCAGTACTTC.

This sequence joins TRBV6-6 and TRBJ1-3; D gene ambiguous. The CDR3 has 13 amino acids. V was clipped by 0 bases and J by 2 bases, with 2 bases between them. Per germline, CDR1 MNHNY and CDR2 SVGAGI (reference sequence). In DNA form, the CDR3 reads TGTGCCAGCAGTTACTCCACTGGAAACACCATATATTTT. It yields the protein CASSYSTGNTIYF.

The chain carries TRBV7-9 and TRBJ2-5, with D uncertain. V was pared by 5 bases and J by 5 bases, with 15 bases between. The CDR3 has 14 residues. From germline, CDR1 is SEHNR and CDR2 FQNEAQ (reference sequence). CDR3 nucleotides: TGTGCCAGCAGCCAGCTCACCCTGGAGGAGACCCAGTACTTC. Its protein is CASSQLTLEETQYF.